This TCR beta chain was observed in a study of blood T cell repertoires in COVID-19. Study-wide background: Material from acute and convalescent COVID-19 was sourced from the United States, Italy and Spain. In each case, the material was cDNA or gDNA derived from T cells, B-cell-depleted T cells, or PBMCs.

This clone has more than one count but fewer than ten. As processed by the authors: Quantification of nucleated cells was approximated via reference gene primer amplification. TCRdb keeps only in-frame clones here, not all; method: immunoSEQ multiplex PCR. V, J and clone size were drawn from that table, and D and trimming were deduced from the DNA. The sample carries some 180,000 clones, 80% to 90% recorded once. In germline, CDR1 is KGHSH, CDR2 LQKENI. The CDR3 is 16 residues long. The V segment lost 3 bases and the J segment 9 bases; nucleotides outside the gene matches: 12. In Seattle, patients joined the study during active infection and were tracked longitudinally.

This sequence was found in a woman aged 40 to 49 with COVID-19, enrolled during active disease. The sample consisted of peripheral blood. V is TRBV18 and J is TRBJ2-1, with TRBD1 matching 9 bases. The CDR3 loop is CASSPQRGQGVPEQFF. The CDR3 nucleotides read TGTGCCAGCTCACCCCAGCGGGGACAGGGTGTTCCTGAGCAGTTCTTC.